This paragraph reports one T cell receptor (beta chain). Its antigen specificity is not known. One base away there is no much larger clone; base qualities are not given. This entry comes from a study of control samples from healthy donors and cancer patients (dated by TCRdb to 2020 to 2021). The V and J ends are trimmed by 1 base and 5 bases, leaving 11 bases between them. Via the germline V gene, CDR1 is MNHNS and CDR2 SASEGT. The CDR3, cysteine through phenylalanine, is 14 amino acids long. Of all the DNA, just the CDR3 is kept, 42 bases in frame from base 1. Library prep was done by the immunoSEQ multiplex PCR assay. TCRdb stores this immuneACCESS table with in-frame sequences only. Part of the clones is absent; in the studies checked, under half of the shortfall reflects unresolved V genes, and no reason is known for the rest. The sample records around 45,000 clones, just over 70% of which are singletons. Jointly, the top ten make up more than 15% of the sample.

The sequence came from a male donor with melanoma. Sequencing input: formalin-fixed, paraffin-embedded tissue. The rearranged chain carries TRBV6-1 and TRBJ2-5, with the D gene uncertain. The nucleotides are TGTGCCAGCAGTGAAGTCACCACCCAGGAGACCCAGTACTTC. It translates to CASSEVTTQETQYF.